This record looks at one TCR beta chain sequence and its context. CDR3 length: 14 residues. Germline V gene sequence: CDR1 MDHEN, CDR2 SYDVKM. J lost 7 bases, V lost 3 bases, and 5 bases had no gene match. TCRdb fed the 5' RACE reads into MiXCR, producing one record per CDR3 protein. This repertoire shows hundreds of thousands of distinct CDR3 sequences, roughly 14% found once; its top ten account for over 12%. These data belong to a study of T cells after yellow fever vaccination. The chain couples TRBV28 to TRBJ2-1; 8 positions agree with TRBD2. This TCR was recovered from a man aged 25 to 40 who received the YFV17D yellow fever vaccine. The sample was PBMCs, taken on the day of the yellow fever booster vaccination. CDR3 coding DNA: TGTGCCAGCAGTTTCCTTAGCGGGAAAAATGAGCAGTTCTTC. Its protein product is CASSFLSGKNEQFF.